These T cell receptor beta chains were read from a single sample in a study of regulatory T cells in long-lasting Graves disease. Via MiXCR, TCRdb re-called the multiplex PCR reads, giving one row per CDR3 protein. This table has fewer than 350,000 distinct CDR3 sequences, 18% appearing once. This specimen was peripheral blood mononuclear cells (PBMCs), taken at new diagnosis, from a patient treated with antithyroid drugs. These receptors were taken from a female donor with Graves disease. The conserved cysteine and the conserved F or W are not part of the CDR3 here. D genes are given only for firm matches.

len,v_gene,d_gene,CDR3aa
12,TRBV3-1,-,ASSLWTGANVLT
13,TRBV2,-,ASSETGATNEKLF
13,TRBV5-1,-,ASSSKQGLNTEAF
14,TRBV28,-,ASSPTGGRANEKLF
14,TRBV24-1,-,ATSDLASATNEKLF
11,TRBV25-1,-,ASSEGQIGEQY
12,TRBV6-2/TRBV6-3,TRBD2,ASHSTSGSYEQY
14,TRBV11-3,TRBD1,ASSVRDRGQNTEAF
12,TRBV20-1,TRBD1,SARQGTANTEAF
9,TRBV30,TRBD1,AWSWQGVVY
12,TRBV9,-,ASSVGHRTGELF
11,TRBV3-1,-,ASSVRGLQTQY
14,TRBV6-1,TRBD1,ASSGHLGQGPYEQY
12,TRBV30,TRBD1,AWSEGQPIYEQY
12,TRBV7-9,TRBD1,ASSGQGYTNEQF
13,TRBV28,-,ASSLAPATNEKLF
13,TRBV20-1,TRBD1,SARDPGQDNQPQH
14,TRBV28,TRBD2,ASTTAAGGDTGELF
12,TRBV20-1,-,SARNRGGGNIQY
14,TRBV2,TRBD2,ASSHLGVAGSNEQF
14,TRBV4-1,-,ASSQADRRLNSPLH
10,TRBV3-1,-,ASSHLQETQY
12,TRBV13,-,ASSRGGREETQY
11,TRBV6-2/TRBV6-3,-,ASSEGQDGELF
9,TRBV29-1,-,SVDELNEQF
18,TRBV5-5,TRBD1,ASSLGDRVWLGSSYNEQF
11,TRBV20-1,-,SASSGGSETQY
15,TRBV10-3,TRBD2,AISPLAGGPSTDTQY
13,TRBV19,TRBD2,ASSIDRGVMETQY
14,TRBV19,-,ASSMSGSRINQPQY
10,TRBV27,-,ASSLVQGELF
13,TRBV4-1,-,ASSQGGREYETQY
11,TRBV5-4,-,ASGLRENTEAF
13,TRBV28,-,ASSFFGEMKETQY
10,TRBV5-4,-,ASSLSATEAF
14,TRBV3-1,TRBD1,ASSRTGGRSTGELF
14,TRBV28,-,ASTPWRPGQEEKLF
10,TRBV10-3,TRBD2,AIRGGRGEQY
10,TRBV20-1,-,SAAPGAYEQY
15,TRBV6-5,-,ASSYSYFYSSYNEQF
13,TRBV11-3,-,ASSLGYGSDTEAF
15,TRBV11-2,-,ASSLPSPREGAGELF
14,TRBV20-1,TRBD1,SASSGGNSGANVLT
13,TRBV12-3/TRBV12-4,-,ASSSLGATNEKLF
13,TRBV24-1,-,ATSDWAHPGGELF
16,TRBV9,TRBD2,ASSQDRRGSGRSETQY
14,TRBV27,-,ASSLSWALHGEPQH
12,TRBV28,-,ASMPGGTYNEQF
15,TRBV7-9,TRBD2,ASSPPLAGGRPDTQY
13,TRBV11-3,-,ASRPSGGTGYEQY
12,TRBV11-2,-,ASSPARVNYGYT
11,TRBV11-2,-,ASSFYWGEKLF
13,TRBV28,TRBD2,ASSPGLAGVNEQF
12,TRBV7-2,-,ASSLKGSSYEQC
11,TRBV6-2/TRBV6-3,-,ASRIEVYTEAF
13,TRBV5-6,TRBD2,ASSLAGTGGNEQF
12,TRBV7-9,-,ASSFQTLGDTQY
13,TRBV27,-,ASRPATGSTDTQY
12,TRBV12-3/TRBV12-4,TRBD2,ASSLAGYQETQY